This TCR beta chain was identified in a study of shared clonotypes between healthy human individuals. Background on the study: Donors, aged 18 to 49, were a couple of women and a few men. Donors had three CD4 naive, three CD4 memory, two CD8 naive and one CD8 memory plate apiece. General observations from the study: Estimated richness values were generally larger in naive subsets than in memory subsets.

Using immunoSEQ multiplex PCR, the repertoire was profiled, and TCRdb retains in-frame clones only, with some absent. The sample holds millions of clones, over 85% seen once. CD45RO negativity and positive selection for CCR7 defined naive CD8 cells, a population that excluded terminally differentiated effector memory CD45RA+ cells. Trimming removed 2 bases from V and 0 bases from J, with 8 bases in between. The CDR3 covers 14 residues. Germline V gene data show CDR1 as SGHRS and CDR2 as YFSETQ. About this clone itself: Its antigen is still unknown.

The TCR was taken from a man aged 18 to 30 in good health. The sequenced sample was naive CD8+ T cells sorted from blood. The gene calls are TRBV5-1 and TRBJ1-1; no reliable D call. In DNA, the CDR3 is TGCGCCAGCAGCTTCGAGGGAGTGAACACTGAAGCTTTCTTT. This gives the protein CASSFEGVNTEAFF.